This T cell receptor beta chain emerged from a study of cytomegalovirus exposure and HLA in healthy donors. Study-level results: Most of the TCR beta V segments (in an earlier analysis) were productive either about 87% or about 30% of the time. Later analysis demonstrated an association between a missense DCLRE1C variant and TCR beta V- and J-gene trimming.

V dropped 3 bases and J dropped 0 bases, with 10 bases sitting between them. Germline V gives CDR1 SGHTS, CDR2 YDEGEE. The CDR3 length is 15 residues. Turning to this clone: No antigen is known for it.

The PCR used 60 Vbeta and 13 Jbeta primers. Only in-frame clones appear in the TCRdb table, and some are missing; sequencing was by immunoSEQ multiplex PCR. The sample lists roughly 110,000 clones; 70% to 75% were seen once. Donors in the study were healthy people who gave bone marrow. This TCR was recovered from a female donor in good health and CMV-seronegative. The sequencing input was PBMCs. V and J are TRBV5-8 and TRBJ1-5; D may be TRBD1 (5 bases). Here the CDR3 reads CASSSGVYSNQPQHF. The CDR3 DNA follows: TGTGCCAGCAGCTCGGGGGTCTATAGCAATCAGCCCCAGCATTTT.